Shown below are 19 T cell receptor beta chains from a single sample sequenced in a study of blood T cell repertoires in COVID-19. Sequenced by immunoSEQ multiplex PCR; TCRdb stores in-frame clones only, minus some. Found here are some 90,000 clones, approximately 82% of them singletons; the top ten hold roughly a tenth. Sequenced input: peripheral blood. The receptors come from a man between 65 and 80 years old with active or convalescent COVID-19.

The rearrangement links TRBV27 to TRBJ1-1, with D perhaps TRBD1 (5 bases). There are 14 residues in the CDR3. The V and J ends lost 3 bases and 3 bases respectively, with 11 bases between them. Germline assignment: CDR1 MNHEY and CDR2 SMNVEV (reference sequence). The CDR3 protein is CASSLWGGDTEAFF. CDR3 sequence (DNA): TGTGCCAGCAGTTTGTGGGGGGGAGACACTGAAGCTTTCTTT.

The chain couples TRBV7-3 to TRBJ2-7; possibly TRBD2 for D (6 bases). In germline, CDR1 is SGHTA, CDR2 FQGTGA. This CDR3 spans 14 amino acids. V was cut by 2 bases and J by 0 bases, with 8 bases left in between. CDR3 residues: CASSLGGTSYEQYF. The CDR3 nucleotides read TGTGCCAGCAGCTTAGGCGGGACCTCCTACGAGCAGTACTTC. The complete variable domain, with remaining parts taken from reference TRBV7-3 and TRBJ2-7, reads GAGVSQTPSNKVTEKGKYVELRCDPISGHTALYWYRQSLGQGPEFLIYFQGTGAADDSGLPNDRFFAVRPEGSVSTLKIQRTERGDSAVYLCASSLGGTSYEQYFGPGTRLTVT.

This clone was seen only once. V usage is TRBV27 and J usage is TRBJ2-7; unclear D gene. V lost 5 bases, J lost 3 bases, and 11 bases lay in between. The germline V gene encodes CDR1 MNHEY and CDR2 SMNVEV (reference sequence). The CDR3 is 13 amino acids. For the CDR3, the DNA is TGTGCCAGCAGTGGGCCACCGGACTACGAGCAGTACTTC. This translates into CASSGPPDYEQYF.

This clone has just one count. The J gene is TRBJ2-5, the V gene TRBV3-1 (or the pseudogene TRBV3-2); TRBD1 aligns across 8 bases. Germline trimming cut 6 bases from V and 4 bases from J; bases unmatched to any gene: 4. The CDR3 extends over 13 amino acids. Germline CDR1 LGHDT, CDR2 YNNKEL (reference sequence). The DNA of the CDR3 is TGTGCCAGCAGTTCAGGGGGCACAGAGACCCAGTACTTC. Amino acids: CASSSGGTETQYF.

The chain joins TRBV6-1 to TRBJ2-2, with 12 bases that match TRBD1. Germline V CDR1 and CDR2: MNHNS, SASEGT. The CDR3 runs to 18 residues. With V trimmed by 4 bases and J by 2 bases, 8 bases remained unmatched. The CDR3 spells CASSGRDRGLANTGELFF. Written as DNA, the CDR3 is TGTGCCAGCAGTGGTCGGGACAGGGGGCTAGCAAACACCGGGGAGCTGTTTTTT.

The CDR3 loop is CASSTMNQPQHF. Written as DNA, the CDR3 is TGTGCCAGTAGTACCATGAATCAGCCCCAGCATTTT. The chain uses TRBV19 and TRBJ1-5; D not resolved. Looked up from germline, CDR1 is LNHDA and CDR2 is SQIVND (reference sequence). The CDR3 has 12 residues. Trimming removed 4 bases at V and 4 bases at J, with 5 bases between.

The rearrangement uses TRBV28 and TRBJ2-1, with 9 positions matching TRBD2. The CDR3 is 16 amino acids. Unmatched junction bases numbered 9, after V lost 8 bases and J lost 1 base. CDR1 MDHEN and CDR2 SYDVKM come from the germline V gene. The CDR3 reads CASHSLAGDSYNEQFF. The CDR3 DNA follows: TGTGCCAGCCACTCTTTAGCGGGGGATTCCTACAATGAGCAGTTCTTC.

The sample holds a few counts of this clone. The chain carries TRBV7-8 and TRBJ2-7, with D maybe TRBD2 (7 bases). This CDR3 has 15 residues. Between the trimmed V and J ends, which lost 5 bases and 3 bases, there was a span of 17 bases. CDR1 and CDR2 from the germline V gene are SGHVS and FQNEAQ. The CDR3 DNA follows: TGTGCCAGCAGCCCCCGACGGGGGGCCGGCTACGAGCAGTACTTC. Encoded protein: CASSPRRGAGYEQYF.

The V gene is TRBV11-1, the J gene TRBJ1-4, with D uncertain. CDR3 length: 14 amino acids. Trimming took 5 bases from V and 4 from J, leaving 11 bases between them. The germline V gene encodes CDR1 SGHAT and CDR2 FQDESV (reference sequence). The CDR3 DNA reads TGTGCCAGCAGCCGGACCGGACTTAATGAAAAACTGTTTTTT. Translation gives CASSRTGLNEKLFF.

The chain combines TRBV6-6 with TRBJ1-4; possible D gene TRBD1, 6 bases. The CDR3 runs to 16 residues. In germline, CDR1 is MNHNY, CDR2 SVGAGI (reference sequence). Between the trimmed V and J ends, which lost 5 bases and 7 bases, there was a span of 20 bases. The CDR3 DNA sequence: TGTGCCAGCAGTCCGCCGCCACAGGGTAGTTCTGAAAAACTGTTTTTT. Its protein product is CASSPPPQGSSEKLFF.

The genes are TRBV15 and TRBJ1-5, with D tentatively TRBD1 (6 bases). The ends were cut back, 0 bases at V and 11 bases at J, with 17 bases in the middle. This CDR3 spans 15 amino acids. Per germline, CDR1 LNHNV and CDR2 YYDKDF (reference sequence). The CDR3 protein is CATSRDGGPPGAQHF. CDR3 nucleotide sequence: TGTGCCACCAGCAGAGATGGAGGCCCCCCAGGGGCCCAGCATTTT.

The table lists this clone with a count of one. The chain links TRBV12-5 to TRBJ1-5; D is possibly TRBD1 (6 bases). This CDR3 is 14 amino acids long. The germline CDR1 and CDR2 sequences are LGHNT and FRNRAP. Trimming stripped 6 bases from V and 5 bases from J, with 14 bases between. The CDR3 protein is CASGVQGKDQPQHF. DNA of the CDR3: TGTGCTAGTGGGGTACAGGGAAAGGATCAGCCCCAGCATTTT. The entire variable domain, with the rest obtained from reference TRBV12-5 and TRBJ1-5, is as follows: DARVTQTPRHKVTEMGQEVTMRCQPILGHNTVFWYRQTMMQGLELLAYFRNRAPLDDSGMPKDRFSAEMPDATLATLKIQPSEPRDSAVYFCASGVQGKDQPQHFGDGTRLSIL.

The V and J genes are TRBV6-1 and TRBJ1-3, with TRBD1 identical over 8 bases. This CDR3 has 17 amino acids. CDR1 and CDR2 from the germline V gene are MNHNS and SASEGT. V shed 2 bases and J 0 bases; nucleotides not matched to a gene: 6. CDR3 DNA: TGTGCCAGCAGTGAACTGGACAGGGCCCGCTCTGGAAACACCATATATTTT. Amino acids: CASSELDRARSGNTIYF.

The chain recombines TRBV6-4 with TRBJ2-1; 8 positions match TRBD1. V dropped 0 bases and J dropped 15; count of bases not matched to a gene: 19. The CDR3 is made up of 17 amino acids. Germline V gene data show CDR1 as MRHNA and CDR2 as SNTAGT. DNA of the CDR3: TGTGCCAGCAGTGACTCGGAGGACAGGGCGGTTGTGAAGGGTATGTTCTTC. It encodes CASSDSEDRAVVKGMFF.

The chain links TRBV29-1 to TRBJ1-3; perhaps TRBD1 as D (5 bases). The germline CDR1 and CDR2 sequences are SQVTM and ANQGSEA. The CDR3 is made up of 13 amino acids. V gave up 7 bases and J gave up 0 bases, with 10 bases separating them. For the CDR3, the DNA is TGCAGCGCCAGGGAAAGCTCTGGAAACACCATATATTTT. Translation: CSARESSGNTIYF.

The J gene is TRBJ2-1, the V gene TRBV7-2, with 13 bases fitting TRBD2. CDR1 and CDR2 from the germline V gene are SGHTA and FQGNSA. V dropped 4 bases and J dropped 10; count of bases not matched to a gene: 7. The CDR3 loop spans 15 amino acids. CDR3 sequence: CASSSQGLAGTEQFF. Written as DNA, the CDR3 is TGTGCCAGCAGCTCGCAGGGACTAGCGGGAACCGAGCAGTTCTTC.

The chain is built from TRBV10-1 and TRBJ2-2; D may be TRBD2 (5 bases). CDR3 size: 14 residues. V lost 6 bases and J 1 base, leaving 9 bases between the germline ends. CDR1 is WNHNN and CDR2 is SYGVQD in the germline V gene (reference sequence). CDR3: CASRADWNTGELFF. CDR3 bases: TGCGCCAGCAGGGCGGACTGGAACACCGGGGAGCTGTTTTTT.

There are a few counts of this clone. V gene TRBV5-4 combines with J gene TRBJ2-7; D ambiguous. The V and J ends lost 1 base and 1 base respectively, with 6 bases between them. The CDR3 runs 13 residues. Germline loops: CDR1 SGHNT, CDR2 YYREEE (reference sequence). The chain's CDR3 is CASSLMSSYEQYF. For the CDR3, the DNA is TGTGCCAGCAGCTTGATGTCTTCCTACGAGCAGTACTTC.

The rearrangement links TRBV6-5 to TRBJ2-7; 7 positions agree with TRBD2. V lost 2 bases and J lost 6; bases outside the gene matches: 7. Germline CDR1 reads MNHEY; CDR2 reads SVGAGI. CDR3 length: 14 residues. The DNA for the CDR3 is TGTGCCAGCAGTTACGGGCAGGGAGGGTCCGAGCAGTACTTC. Its protein product is CASSYGQGGSEQYF.